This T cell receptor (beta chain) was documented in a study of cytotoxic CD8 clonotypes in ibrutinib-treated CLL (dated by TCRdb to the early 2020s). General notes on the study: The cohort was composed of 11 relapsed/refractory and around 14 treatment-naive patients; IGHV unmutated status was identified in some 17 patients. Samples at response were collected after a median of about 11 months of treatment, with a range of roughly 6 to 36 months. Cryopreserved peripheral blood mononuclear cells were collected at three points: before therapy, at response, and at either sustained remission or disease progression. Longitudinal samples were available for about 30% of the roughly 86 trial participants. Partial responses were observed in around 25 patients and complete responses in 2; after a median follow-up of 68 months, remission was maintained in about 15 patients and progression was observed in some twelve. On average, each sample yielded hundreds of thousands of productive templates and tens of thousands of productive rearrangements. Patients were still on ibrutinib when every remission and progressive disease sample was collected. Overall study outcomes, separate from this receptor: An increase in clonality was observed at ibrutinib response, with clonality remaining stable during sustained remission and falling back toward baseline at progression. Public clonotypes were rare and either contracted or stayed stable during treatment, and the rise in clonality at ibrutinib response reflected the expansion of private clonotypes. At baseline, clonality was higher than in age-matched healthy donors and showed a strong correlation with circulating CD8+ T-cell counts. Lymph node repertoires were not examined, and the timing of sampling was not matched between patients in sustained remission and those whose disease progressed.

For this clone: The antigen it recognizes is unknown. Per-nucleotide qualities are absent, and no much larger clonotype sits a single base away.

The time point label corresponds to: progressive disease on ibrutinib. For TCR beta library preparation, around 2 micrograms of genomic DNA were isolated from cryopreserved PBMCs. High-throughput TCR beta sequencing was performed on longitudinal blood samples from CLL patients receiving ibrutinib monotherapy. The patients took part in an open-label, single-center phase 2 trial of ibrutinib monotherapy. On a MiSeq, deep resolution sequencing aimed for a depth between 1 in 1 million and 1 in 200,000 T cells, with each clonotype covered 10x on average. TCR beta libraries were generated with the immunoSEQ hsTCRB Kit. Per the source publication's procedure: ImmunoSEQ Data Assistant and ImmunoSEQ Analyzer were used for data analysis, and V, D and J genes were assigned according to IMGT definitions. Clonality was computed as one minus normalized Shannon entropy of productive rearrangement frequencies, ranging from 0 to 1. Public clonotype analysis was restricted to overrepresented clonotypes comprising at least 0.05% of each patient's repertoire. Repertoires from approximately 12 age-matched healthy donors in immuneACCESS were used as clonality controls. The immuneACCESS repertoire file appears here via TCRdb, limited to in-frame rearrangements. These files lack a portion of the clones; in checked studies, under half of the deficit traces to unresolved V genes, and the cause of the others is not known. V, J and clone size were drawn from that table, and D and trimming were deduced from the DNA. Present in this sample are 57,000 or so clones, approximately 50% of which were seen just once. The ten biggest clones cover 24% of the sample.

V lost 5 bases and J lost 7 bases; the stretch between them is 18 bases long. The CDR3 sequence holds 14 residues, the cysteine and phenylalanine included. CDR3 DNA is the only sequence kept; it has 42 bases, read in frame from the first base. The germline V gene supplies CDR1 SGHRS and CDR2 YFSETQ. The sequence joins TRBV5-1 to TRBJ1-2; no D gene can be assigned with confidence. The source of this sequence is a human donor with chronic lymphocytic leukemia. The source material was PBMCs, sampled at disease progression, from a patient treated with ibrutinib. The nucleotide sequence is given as TGCGCCAGCAGTACTGATATGGGAGGATTTGGCTACACCTTC. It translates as CASSTDMGGFGYTF.